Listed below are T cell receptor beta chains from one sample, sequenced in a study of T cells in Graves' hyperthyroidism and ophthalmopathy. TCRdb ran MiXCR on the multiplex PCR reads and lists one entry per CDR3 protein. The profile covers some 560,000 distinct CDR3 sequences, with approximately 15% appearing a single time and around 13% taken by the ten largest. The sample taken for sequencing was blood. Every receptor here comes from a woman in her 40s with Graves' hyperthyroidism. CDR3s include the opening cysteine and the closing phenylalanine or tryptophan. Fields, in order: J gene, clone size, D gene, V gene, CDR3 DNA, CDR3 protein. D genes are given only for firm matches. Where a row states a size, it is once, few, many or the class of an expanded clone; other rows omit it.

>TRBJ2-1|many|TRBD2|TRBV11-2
TGTGCCAGCAGCTTAGAGGCGGGGGGTCTGTCCTACAATGAGCAGTTCTTC
CASSLEAGGLSYNEQFF
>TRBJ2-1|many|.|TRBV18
TGTGCCAGCTCACCCGGGACCACAAACAATGAGCAGTTCTTC
CASSPGTTNNEQFF
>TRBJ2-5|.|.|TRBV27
TGTGCCAGCAGTGCAGGCAGGAAAGAGACCCAGTACTTC
CASSAGRKETQYF
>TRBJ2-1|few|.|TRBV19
TGTGCCAGTAGTCCACGGAAAACAGGGAGGGCTGAGCAGTTCTTC
CASSPRKTGRAEQFF
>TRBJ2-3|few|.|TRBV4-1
TGCGCCAGCAGCCAAGACCTCACCGGATGGGCGGGGCCTAGCACAGATACGCAGTATTTT
CASSQDLTGWAGPSTDTQYF
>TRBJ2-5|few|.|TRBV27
TGTGCCAGCAGTCCGTTGGACAGAAAAGAGACCCAGTACTTC
CASSPLDRKETQYF
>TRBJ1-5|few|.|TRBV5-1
TGCGCCAGCAGGGGGGGCTCAGCGGGGTCCTATAGCAATCAGCCCCAGCATTTT
CASRGGSAGSYSNQPQHF
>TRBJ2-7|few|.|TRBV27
TGTGCCAGCAGTTCTTTACATGGCACCACTTACGAGCAGTACTTC
CASSSLHGTTYEQYF
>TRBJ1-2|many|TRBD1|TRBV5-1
TGCGCCAGCAGCCCTAGGACAGGTTCAGAGGCTAACTATGGCTACACCTTC
CASSPRTGSEANYGYTF
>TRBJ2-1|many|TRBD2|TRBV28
TGTGCCAGCAGTTTTGAGCGGGAGGGCTCCTACAATGAGCAGTTCTTC
CASSFEREGSYNEQFF
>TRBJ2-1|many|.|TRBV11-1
TGTGCCAGCAGCACACAGGGATATGAGCAGTTCTTC
CASSTQGYEQFF
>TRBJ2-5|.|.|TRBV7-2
TGTGCCAGCAGCTTAGTTTCCCGGGGTCAAGAGACCCAGTACTTC
CASSLVSRGQETQYF
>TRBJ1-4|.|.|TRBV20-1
TGCAGTGCTAGTCACCGGGACGGGACTAATGAAAAACTGTTTTTT
CSASHRDGTNEKLFF
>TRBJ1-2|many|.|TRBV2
TGTGCCAGCAGTGAAGGGCACCCTAACTATGGCTACACCTTC
CASSEGHPNYGYTF